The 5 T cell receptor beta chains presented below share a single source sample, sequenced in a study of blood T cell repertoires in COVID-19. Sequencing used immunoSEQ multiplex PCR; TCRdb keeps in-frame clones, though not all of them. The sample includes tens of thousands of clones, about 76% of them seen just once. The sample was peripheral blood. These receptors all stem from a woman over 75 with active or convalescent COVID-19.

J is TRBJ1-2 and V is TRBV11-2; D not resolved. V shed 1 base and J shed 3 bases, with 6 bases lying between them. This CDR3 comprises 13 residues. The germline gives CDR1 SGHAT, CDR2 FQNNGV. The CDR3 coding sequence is TGTGCCAGCAGCTTAGCAAATTACTATGGCTACACCTTC. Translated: CASSLANYYGYTF.

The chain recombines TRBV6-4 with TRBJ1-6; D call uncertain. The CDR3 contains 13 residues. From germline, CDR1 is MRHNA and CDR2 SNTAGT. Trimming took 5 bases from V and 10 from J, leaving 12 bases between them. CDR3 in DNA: TGTGCCAGCAGTAAGAGTCCGGGATCACCCCTCCACTTT. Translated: CASSKSPGSPLHF.

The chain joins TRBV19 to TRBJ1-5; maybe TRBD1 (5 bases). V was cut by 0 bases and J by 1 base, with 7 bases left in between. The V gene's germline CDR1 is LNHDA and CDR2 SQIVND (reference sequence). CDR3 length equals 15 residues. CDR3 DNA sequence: TGTGCCAGTAGTATAGATAGGGGAAGCAATCAGCCCCAGCATTTT. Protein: CASSIDRGSNQPQHF.

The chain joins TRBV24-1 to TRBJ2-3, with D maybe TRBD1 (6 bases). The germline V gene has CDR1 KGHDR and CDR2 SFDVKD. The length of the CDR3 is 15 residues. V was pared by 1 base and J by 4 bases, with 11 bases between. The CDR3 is CATSDFFRGSDTQYF. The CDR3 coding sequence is TGTGCCACCAGTGATTTTTTCAGGGGTTCAGATACGCAGTATTTT.

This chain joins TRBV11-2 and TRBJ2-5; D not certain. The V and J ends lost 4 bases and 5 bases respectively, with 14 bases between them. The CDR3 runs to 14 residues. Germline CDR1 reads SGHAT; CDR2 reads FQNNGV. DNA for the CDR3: TGTGCCAGCAGCTCAGACCGAGCTTGGGAGACCCAGTACTTC. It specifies CASSSDRAWETQYF.